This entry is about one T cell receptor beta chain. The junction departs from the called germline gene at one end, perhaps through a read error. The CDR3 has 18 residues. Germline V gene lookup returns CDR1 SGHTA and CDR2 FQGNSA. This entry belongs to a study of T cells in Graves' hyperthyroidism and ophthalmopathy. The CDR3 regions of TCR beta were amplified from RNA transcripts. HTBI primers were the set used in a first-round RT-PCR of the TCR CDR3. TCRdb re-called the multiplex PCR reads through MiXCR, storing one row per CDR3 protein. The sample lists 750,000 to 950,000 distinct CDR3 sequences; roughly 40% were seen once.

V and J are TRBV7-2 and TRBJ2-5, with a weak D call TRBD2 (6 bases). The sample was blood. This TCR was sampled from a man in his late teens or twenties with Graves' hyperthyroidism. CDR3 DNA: TGCGCCAGCAGCCAAGAGGAGGGCGGGACCACTGTACAAGAGACCCAGTACTTC. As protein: CASSQEEGGTTVQETQYF. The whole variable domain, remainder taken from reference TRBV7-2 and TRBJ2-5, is GAGVSQSPSNKVTEKGKDVELRCDPISGHTALYWYRQSLGQGLEFLIYFQGNSAPDKSGLPSDRFSAERTGGSVSTLTIQRTQQEDSAVYLCASSQEEGGTTVQETQYFGPGTRLLVL.